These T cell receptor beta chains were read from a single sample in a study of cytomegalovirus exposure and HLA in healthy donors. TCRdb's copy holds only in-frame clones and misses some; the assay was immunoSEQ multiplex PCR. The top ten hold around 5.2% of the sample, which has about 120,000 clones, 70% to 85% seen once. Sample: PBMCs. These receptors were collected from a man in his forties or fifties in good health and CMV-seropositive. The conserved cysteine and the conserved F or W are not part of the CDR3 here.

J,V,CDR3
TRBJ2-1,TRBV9,ASNRDTTLREQF
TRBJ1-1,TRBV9,ASSVVGQPNAEAF
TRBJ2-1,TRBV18,ASSESSGVGNEQF
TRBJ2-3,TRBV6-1,ASSPGTSHSDTQY
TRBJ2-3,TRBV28,ASSYSGGARHTDTQY
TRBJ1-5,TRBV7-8,ASSSRRTGNSNQPQH
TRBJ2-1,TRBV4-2,ASSQEGGTSGYNEQF
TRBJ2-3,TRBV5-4,ASSLDRGADTQY
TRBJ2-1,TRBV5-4,ASSQGGSGVYNEQF
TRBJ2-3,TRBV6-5,ASSYSRPANTQY
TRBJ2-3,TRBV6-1,ASSRDRGSADTQY
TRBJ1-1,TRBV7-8,ASSLERTGSAF
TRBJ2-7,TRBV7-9,ASSPDGGDTYEQY
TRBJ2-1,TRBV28,ASSSGLALYNEQF
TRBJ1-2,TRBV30,AWSRGGGLGGYT
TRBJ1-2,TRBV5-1,ASSDRQGGAYGYT
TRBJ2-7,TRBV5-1,ASSLDSGGSGEQY
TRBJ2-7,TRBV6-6,ATEDSPLSYEQY
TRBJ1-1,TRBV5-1,ASSLRGNTEAF
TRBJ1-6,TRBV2,ASSESNSPLH
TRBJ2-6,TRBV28,ASSPTGPGANVLT
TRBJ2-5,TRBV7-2,ASSSGSGRSQETQY
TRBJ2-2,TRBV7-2,ASSLPSSGELF
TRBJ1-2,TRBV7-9,ASSSVITTGGLGYT
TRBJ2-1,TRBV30,AWSRPAGLHNEQF